This paragraph reports one T cell receptor beta chain. A clone one base away is much larger, so this may be a read error. Germline CDR1 and CDR2: DFQATT and SNEGSKA (reference sequence). With 7 bases clipped from V and 1 base from J, the junction kept 12 bases outside the gene matches. The CDR3 runs 15 residues. Time point: newly diagnosed GD, antithyroid drugs for less than 3 months. Isolated PBMC RNA provided the starting material for the TCR library. The record originates from a study of regulatory T cells in long-lasting Graves disease. Researchers made TCR beta libraries by using iRepertoire HTBI primers and running Arm-PCR on CDR3 regions. A single record per CDR3 protein comes from TCRdb applying MiXCR to the multiplex PCR reads. The sample includes a few hundred thousand distinct CDR3 sequences, about 20% of them seen just once. These records were also assigned to another study, of T cells in Graves' hyperthyroidism and ophthalmopathy.

This clonotype was obtained from a woman aged 30 to 39 with Graves disease. This material consisted of peripheral blood mononuclear cells (PBMCs), taken at new diagnosis, from a patient treated with antithyroid drugs. The chain employs TRBV20-1 and TRBJ2-5; TRBD1 matches 7 bases. CDR3 residues: CSVRIGQAIQETQYF. Written as DNA, the CDR3 is TGCAGTGTCAGAATAGGACAGGCCATCCAAGAGACCCAGTACTTC.